The clone carrying this TCR beta chain was recorded only once. What it recognizes is unknown. Primers used in a second PCR of about 6 to 11 cycles were a sample-barcoded 5' primer and a J-beta primer mix. TCRdb recomputed calls from the 5' RACE reads with MiXCR, one row per CDR3 protein. The data contain approximately 600,000 distinct CDR3 sequences, 58% of them singletons. Germline V gene sequence: CDR1 DFQATT, CDR2 SNEGSKA (reference sequence). V was pared by 1 base and J by 3 bases, with 13 bases of the junction left unmatched. The CDR3 contains 18 residues. This specimen comes from a study of blood T cells in healthy people across ages. Whole-study findings and limits: Across the age range, TCR beta diversity per million T cells fell in a roughly linear way. It was held that the diversity estimates obtained from one million T cells were underestimates. Possibly confounding the expanded clonotype changes was the fact that donor CMV status was unknown.

The sequence derives from a man aged 55 to 70 in good health. The sample comprised blood. This chain joins TRBV20-1 and TRBJ1-5; 9 bases fit TRBD1. CDR3 loop: CSARGLPKQGAVNQPQHF. The CDR3 bases are TGCAGTGCTAGAGGCCTCCCCAAACAGGGGGCCGTCAATCAGCCCCAGCATTTT.